A single sample gave rise to the 27 T cell receptor beta chains below, sequenced in a study of cytomegalovirus exposure and HLA in healthy donors. 13 Jbeta primers and 60 Vbeta primers were used for the PCR. Profiled with immunoSEQ multiplex PCR; TCRdb holds only in-frame clones, not every one. This table holds around 200,000 clones, roughly four fifths found once. The sequenced material came from PBMCs. These receptors came from a woman aged 18-29 years in good health and CMV-seronegative.

This clone was recorded once. This chain uses TRBV5-1 with TRBJ2-3, with 7 nucleotides matching TRBD2. CDR1 and CDR2 (germline): SGHRS, YFSETQ. The J segment lost 0 bases and the V segment lost 5 bases, leaving 3 bases of the junction unmatched. This CDR3 comprises 14 residues. The CDR3 here is CASSSGYSTDTQYF. CDR3 DNA: TGCGCCAGCAGTAGCGGGTACAGCACAGATACGCAGTATTTT.

V is TRBV7-9 and J is TRBJ1-2; D gene uncertain. The CDR3 runs to 15 residues. The V gene's germline CDR1 is SEHNR and CDR2 FQNEAQ (reference sequence). Trimming removed 2 bases from V and 3 bases from J, with 13 bases in between. The CDR3 DNA reads TGTGCCAGCAGCTTAAGGGAGTTACTTTACTATGGCTACACCTTC. The encoded protein is CASSLRELLYYGYTF.

The chain uses TRBV7-9 and TRBJ2-3; no clear D gene. With 0 bases removed from V and 4 bases from J, the gap between germline ends came to 8 bases. The CDR3 spans 14 residues. CDR1 SEHNR and CDR2 FQNEAQ come from the germline V gene (reference sequence). This chain's CDR3 is CASSLAAQADTQYF. DNA of the CDR3: TGTGCCAGCAGCTTAGCGGCCCAGGCAGATACGCAGTATTTT.

This clone was observed a handful of times. CDR3 coding DNA: TGTGCCAGCAGTTACGAGCGGGCTTTCTTT. It codes for CASSYERAFF. The chain is built from TRBV6-6 and TRBJ1-1; D ambiguous. The CDR3 totals 10 residues. Trimming left V 2 bases short and J 11 bases short, with 6 bases between. From germline, CDR1 is MNHNY and CDR2 SVGAGI (reference sequence).

V is TRBV7-9 and J is TRBJ1-2; D uncertain. The CDR3 loop spans 12 amino acids. Germline V gene sequence: CDR1 SEHNR, CDR2 FQNEAQ (reference sequence). Trimming removed 6 bases from V and 5 bases from J, with 10 bases in between. Here the CDR3 reads CASRPGLYGYTF. CDR3 DNA sequence: TGTGCCAGCAGACCCGGACTTTATGGCTACACCTTC. Variable domain in full (rest from reference TRBV7-9 and TRBJ1-2): DTGVSQNPRHKITKRGQNVTFRCDPISEHNRLYWYRQTLGQGPEFLTYFQNEAQLEKSRLLSDRFSAERPKGSFSTLEIQRTEQGDSAMYLCASRPGLYGYTFGSGTRLTVV.

The V and J genes are TRBV6-6 and TRBJ2-2; perhaps TRBD2 as D (7 bases). Germline CDR1 MNHNY, CDR2 SVGAGI (reference sequence). Trimming shortened V by 8 bases and J by 0 bases, and 13 bases separated the two germline ends. The CDR3 runs 15 residues. This CDR3 is CASPRGGANTGELFF. DNA for the CDR3: TGTGCCAGCCCAAGGGGGGGCGCGAACACCGGGGAGCTGTTTTTT.

V is TRBV7-3 and J is TRBJ2-1; 7 bases are a match to TRBD2. The CDR3 has 17 amino acids. With 1 base clipped from V and 2 bases from J, the junction kept 8 bases outside the gene matches. The germline V gene encodes CDR1 SGHTA and CDR2 FQGTGA. The CDR3 DNA reads as TGTGCCAGCAGCTTAAGTCCTCGGCTAGCGGCCTACAATGAGCAGTTCTTC. This translates into CASSLSPRLAAYNEQFF.

Here the CDR3 reads CASSLTLEEGTDTQYF. The CDR3 DNA reads TGTGCCAGCAGTCTGACCTTAGAGGAGGGCACAGATACGCAGTATTTT. The gene calls are TRBV5-6 and TRBJ2-3; a possible D gene is TRBD2 (5 bases). V was cut by 5 bases and J by 1 base, with 17 bases left in between. This CDR3 is 16 amino acids long. Germline CDR1 is SGHDT and CDR2 is YYEEEE.

The chain uses TRBV18 and TRBJ2-7; 13 bases map to TRBD2. The CDR3 sequence is 15 residues long. Germline V CDR1 and CDR2: KGHSH, LQKENI. With V trimmed by 6 bases and J by 5 bases, 7 bases remained unmatched. The chain's CDR3 is CASSRTSGSLDEQYF. CDR3 bases: TGTGCCAGCTCGCGGACTAGCGGGAGTCTGGACGAGCAGTACTTC. Together with reference TRBV18 and TRBJ2-7, the CDR3 gives the full variable domain: NAGVMQNPRHLVRRRGQEARLRCSPMKGHSHVYWYRQLPEEGLKFMVYLQKENIIDESGMPKERFSAEFPKEGPSILRIQQVVRGDSAAYFCASSRTSGSLDEQYFGPGTRLTVT.

The chain carries TRBV5-1 and TRBJ2-2, with 7 bases identical to TRBD2. The trim removed 7 bases at V and 3 bases at J, leaving 12 bases unmatched. The germline gives CDR1 SGHRS, CDR2 YFSETQ. The CDR3 sequence is 16 residues long. The CDR3 DNA follows: TGCGCCAGCGGCCCTGAACTAGCGCCCTACACCGGGGAGCTGTTTTTT. It is translated as CASGPELAPYTGELFF.

This clone has just a few counts. V and J are TRBV7-9 and TRBJ1-4, with D maybe TRBD1 (5 bases). Trimming left V 5 bases short and J 4 bases short, with 14 bases between. The germline gives CDR1 SEHNR, CDR2 FQNEAQ (reference sequence). CDR3 length equals 15 residues. CDR3 amino acids: CASSLVPTVNEKLFF. Written as DNA, the CDR3 is TGTGCCAGCAGCCTCGTCCCGACAGTTAATGAAAAACTGTTTTTT.

This clone has just a few counts. The CDR3 DNA reads as TGTGCCAGCAGTTTAACAACAGCGAACACTGAAGCTTTCTTT. Its translation: CASSLTTANTEAFF. The chain has TRBV27 and TRBJ1-1; D call uncertain. CDR1 is MNHEY and CDR2 is SMNVEV in the germline V gene (reference sequence). V lost 2 bases to trimming and J lost 1 base, with 8 bases between them. The CDR3 length is 14 residues.

The chain links TRBV18 to TRBJ2-7; 14 nucleotides agree with TRBD2. Germline V lookup: CDR1 KGHSH, CDR2 LQKENI. Trimming took 6 bases from V and 7 from J; bases not matched to a gene: 8. The CDR3 totals 15 residues. The CDR3 is CASSRGLAGGLEQYF. The DNA of the CDR3 is TGTGCCAGCTCCCGAGGACTAGCGGGAGGTTTAGAGCAGTACTTC.

The J gene is TRBJ2-7, the V gene TRBV23-1; 7 positions match TRBD1. TRBV23-1 is reported as an ORF; its role is uncertain. This CDR3 is built from 13 residues. V was pared by 2 bases and J by 4 bases, with 2 bases of the junction left unmatched. Here the CDR3 reads CASSQDREYEQYF. DNA of the CDR3: TGCGCCAGCAGTCAAGACAGGGAGTACGAGCAGTACTTC.

V usage is TRBV5-1 and J usage is TRBJ2-2; D perhaps matches TRBD1 (6 bases). The CDR3 sequence is 17 residues long. Looked up from germline, CDR1 is SGHRS and CDR2 is YFSETQ. V lost 5 bases and J lost 4, with 21 bases in between. The CDR3 loop reads CASSSGVDAITTGELFF. In nucleotides, the CDR3 is TGCGCCAGCAGTTCAGGGGTCGATGCTATAACCACCGGGGAGCTGTTTTTT.

With regard to this clone: Other DNA sequences from this sample encode an identical CDR3 as well. The J gene is TRBJ2-5, the V gene TRBV25-1, with 10 bases fitting TRBD2. V lost 6 bases, J lost 4 bases, and 11 bases stayed unmatched. Per the germline V gene, CDR1 is MGHDK and CDR2 is SYGVNS. The CDR3 has 16 residues. CDR3 in DNA: TGTGCCAGCAGCTTTACTCTAGCGGGAGATCGAGAGACCCAGTACTTC. This encodes CASSFTLAGDRETQYF.

This clone has a single count. V usage is TRBV11-1 and J usage is TRBJ2-7; 7 bases fit TRBD1. CDR1 is SGHAT, CDR2 FQDESV, per germline (reference sequence). The CDR3 runs to 11 residues. V was pared by 8 bases and J by 3 bases, with 1 base of the junction left unmatched. CDR3 sequence reads: CASGDSYEQYF. As DNA, the CDR3 is TGTGCCAGCGGGGACAGCTACGAGCAGTACTTC.

This chain joins TRBV5-1 and TRBJ2-1; 13 positions match TRBD2. Germline lookup yields CDR1 SGHRS and CDR2 YFSETQ. The CDR3 consists of 15 residues. With 4 bases clipped from V and 10 bases from J, the junction kept 8 bases outside the gene matches. CDR3 nucleotides: TGCGCCAGCAGCATCGGACTAGCGGGAGTCCAGGAGCAGTTCTTC. It codes for CASSIGLAGVQEQFF.

V gene TRBV11-3 combines with J gene TRBJ2-2; D is unresolved. From germline, CDR1 is SGHNT and CDR2 YENEEA. The germline V and J ends were trimmed by 4 bases and 3 bases, with 12 bases remaining between them. The CDR3 loop spans 15 amino acids. The CDR3 reads CASSSTGSDTGELFF. CDR3 in DNA: TGTGCCAGCAGCTCAACCGGGTCCGACACCGGGGAGCTGTTTTTT.

The chain carries TRBV2 and TRBJ2-1; no reliable D call. Germline CDR1 is SNHLY and CDR2 is FYNNEI. CDR3 size: 12 residues. V was pared by 2 bases and J by 5 bases, with 4 bases between. The CDR3 region has the DNA TGTGCCAGCAGTGAACAGAACAATGAGCAGTTCTTC. The encoded protein is CASSEQNNEQFF. The whole variable domain, filled in from reference TRBV2 and TRBJ2-1, reads EPEVTQTPSHQVTQMGQEVILRCVPISNHLYFYWYRQILGQKVEFLVSFYNNEISEKSEIFDDQFSVERPDGSNFTLKIRSTKLEDSAMYFCASSEQNNEQFFGPGTRLTVL.

This clone showed up just a few times. The CDR3 protein is CASSARSGNSYEQYF. CDR3 nucleotides: TGTGCCAGCAGTGCCCGCTCCGGGAACTCCTACGAGCAGTACTTC. The V gene is TRBV25-1, the J gene TRBJ2-5; maybe TRBD2 (5 bases). The J call may be wrong; the DNA end is better matched by TRBJ2-7. Germline V gene data show CDR1 as MGHDK and CDR2 as SYGVNS. CDR3 length: 15 amino acids.

V is TRBV10-3 and J is TRBJ2-5, with TRBD2 identical over 8 bases. This CDR3 is 17 amino acids long. V lost 0 bases and J lost 5; bases outside the gene matches: 11. Germline lookup yields CDR1 ENHRY and CDR2 SYGVKD. Here the CDR3 DNA reads TGTGCCATCAGTGAGTCGGCGGGCGGGAGGCACGTGGAGACCCAGTACTTC. Translating gives CAISESAGGRHVETQYF.

V and J are TRBV7-9 and TRBJ2-1, with TRBD2 identical over 7 bases. Germline lookup yields CDR1 SEHNR and CDR2 FQNEAQ (reference sequence). V lost 6 bases to trimming and J lost 1 base; unmatched junction nucleotides: 3. The CDR3 totals 14 residues. The CDR3 loop reads CASRGGSSYNEQFF. DNA for the CDR3: TGTGCCAGCAGAGGCGGGAGTTCCTACAATGAGCAGTTCTTC.

This chain joins TRBV18 and TRBJ2-7; possible D gene TRBD1, 6 bases. Per the germline V gene, CDR1 is KGHSH and CDR2 is LQKENI. CDR3 length: 14 residues. V lost 3 bases and J lost 0, with 9 bases in between. The CDR3 DNA is TGTGCCAGCTCACCGGACAGCGCCTCCTACGAGCAGTACTTC. Its protein product is CASSPDSASYEQYF.

V gene TRBV18 combines with J gene TRBJ1-1, with 7 bases aligning to TRBD1. V trimming: 6 bases; J trimming: 10 bases; junction bases outside the gene matches: 11. The CDR3 has 13 residues. Germline V gene data show CDR1 as KGHSH and CDR2 as LQKENI. CDR3 DNA: TGTGCCAGCTCCTCCGACAGGGTCCCGGTAGCTTTCTTT. Its protein is CASSSDRVPVAFF.

The V gene is TRBV21-1, the J gene TRBJ1-5. TRBV21-1 is marked as a pseudogene. The CDR3 sequence is 14 residues long. The CDR3 protein is CASSTRDSNQPQHF. CDR3 sequence (DNA): TGTGCCAGCAGCACCCGGGATAGCAATCAGCCCCAGCATTTT.

V is TRBV7-9 and J is TRBJ2-5; no reliable D call. V lost 7 bases and J 4 bases, leaving 10 bases between the germline ends. CDR1 and CDR2 (germline): SEHNR, FQNEAQ (reference sequence). This CDR3 region has 12 residues. In DNA, the CDR3 is TGTGCCAGCACCCCCGGGTCAGAGACCCAGTACTTC. This translates into CASTPGSETQYF.